The clone carrying this T cell receptor (beta chain) has a count of ten or more. TCRdb reprocessed the RT-PCR reads with MiXCR, giving one entry per CDR3 protein. The sample yields more than 600,000 distinct CDR3 sequences, around 14% seen once. CDR3 length: 13 residues. Deletions cut 5 bases from V and 8 bases from J, with 15 bases between. The chain carries TRBV12-3 or TRBV12-4 and TRBJ1-2; unclear D gene. This clonotype was sampled from a female donor in good health, serving as a healthy control. The sample taken for sequencing was memory CD4+ T cells from blood. The CDR3 bases are TGTGCCAGCAGTCTCGGACCCGATAGAGGCTACACCTTC. This codes for CASSLGPDRGYTF.